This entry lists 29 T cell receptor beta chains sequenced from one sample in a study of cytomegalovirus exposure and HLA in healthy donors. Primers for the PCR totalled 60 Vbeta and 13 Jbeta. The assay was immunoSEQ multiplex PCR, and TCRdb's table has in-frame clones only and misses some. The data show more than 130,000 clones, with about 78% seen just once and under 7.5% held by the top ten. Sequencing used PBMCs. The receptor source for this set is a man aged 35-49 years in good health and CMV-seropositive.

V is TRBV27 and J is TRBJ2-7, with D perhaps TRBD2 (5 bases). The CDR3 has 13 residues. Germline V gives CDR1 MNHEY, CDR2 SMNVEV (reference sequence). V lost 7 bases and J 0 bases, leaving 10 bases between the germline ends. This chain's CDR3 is CASTDSSSYEQYF. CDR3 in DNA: TGTGCCAGCACGGACTCCAGCTCCTACGAGCAGTACTTC.

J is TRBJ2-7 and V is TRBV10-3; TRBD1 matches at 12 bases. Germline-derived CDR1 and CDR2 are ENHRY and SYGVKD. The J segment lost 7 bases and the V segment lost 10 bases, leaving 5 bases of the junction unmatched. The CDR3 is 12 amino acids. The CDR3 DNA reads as TGTGCCACCGGGACAGGGGGCGGAGAGCAGTACTTC. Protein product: CATGTGGGEQYF.

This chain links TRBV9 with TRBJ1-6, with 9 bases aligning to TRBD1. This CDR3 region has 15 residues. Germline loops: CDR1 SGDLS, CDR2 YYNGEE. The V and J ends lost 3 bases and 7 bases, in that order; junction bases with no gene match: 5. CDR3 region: CASSEGDRGNSPLHF. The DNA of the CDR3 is TGTGCCAGCAGCGAAGGAGACAGGGGGAATTCACCCCTCCACTTT.

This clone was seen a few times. As DNA, the CDR3 is TGTGCCAGCATTCGTTACCCTAGCGGGGAGACCCAGTACTTC. This encodes CASIRYPSGETQYF. The chain employs TRBV6-1 and TRBJ2-5; 8 bases map to TRBD2. The J segment lost 5 bases and the V segment lost 7 bases, leaving 9 bases of the junction unmatched. The V gene's germline CDR1 is MNHNS and CDR2 SASEGT. The CDR3 extends over 14 amino acids.

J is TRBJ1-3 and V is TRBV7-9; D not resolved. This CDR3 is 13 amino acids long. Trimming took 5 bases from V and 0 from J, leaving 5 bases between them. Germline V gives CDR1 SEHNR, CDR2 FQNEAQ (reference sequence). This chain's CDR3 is CASSQISGNTIYF. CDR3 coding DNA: TGTGCCAGCAGCCAAATCTCTGGAAACACCATATATTTT.

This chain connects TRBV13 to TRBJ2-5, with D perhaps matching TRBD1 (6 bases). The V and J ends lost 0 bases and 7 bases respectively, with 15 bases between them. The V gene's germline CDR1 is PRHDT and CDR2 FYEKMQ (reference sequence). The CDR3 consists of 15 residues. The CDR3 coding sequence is TGTGCCAGCAGCTTAGGCCTAAAGCTAGGGGGGACCCAGTACTTC. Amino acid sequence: CASSLGLKLGGTQYF. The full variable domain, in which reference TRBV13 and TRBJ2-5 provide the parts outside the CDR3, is AAGVIQSPRHLIKEKRETATLKCYPIPRHDTVYWYQQGPGQDPQFLISFYEKMQSDKGSIPDRFSAQQFSDYHSELNMSSLELGDSALYFCASSLGLKLGGTQYFGPGTRLLVL.

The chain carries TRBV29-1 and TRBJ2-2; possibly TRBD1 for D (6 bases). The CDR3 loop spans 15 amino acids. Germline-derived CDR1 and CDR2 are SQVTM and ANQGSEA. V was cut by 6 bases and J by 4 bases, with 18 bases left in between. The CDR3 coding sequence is TGCAGCGTGACCCGAGACAGGCTGGGCACCGGGGAGCTGTTTTTT. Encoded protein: CSVTRDRLGTGELFF.

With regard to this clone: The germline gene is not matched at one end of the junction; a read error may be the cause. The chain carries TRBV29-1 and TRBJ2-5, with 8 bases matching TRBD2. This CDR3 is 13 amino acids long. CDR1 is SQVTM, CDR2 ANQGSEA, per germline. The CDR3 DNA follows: TGCAGCGCTGAAGCGGGAGATGGAGAGACCCAGTACTTC. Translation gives CSAEAGDGETQYF. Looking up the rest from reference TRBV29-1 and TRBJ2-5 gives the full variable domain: SAVISQKPSRDICQRGTSLTIQCQVDSQVTMMFWYRQQPGQSLTLIATANQGSEATYESGFVIDKFPISRPNLTFSTLTVSNMSPEDSSIYLCSAEAGDGETQYFGPGTRLLVL.

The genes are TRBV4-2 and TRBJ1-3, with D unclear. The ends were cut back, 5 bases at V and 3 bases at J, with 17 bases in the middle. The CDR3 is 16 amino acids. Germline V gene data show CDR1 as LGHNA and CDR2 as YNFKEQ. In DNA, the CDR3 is TGTGCCAGCAGCTCCTCCTTCTCGGGGTATGGAAACACCATATATTTT. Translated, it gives CASSSSFSGYGNTIYF.

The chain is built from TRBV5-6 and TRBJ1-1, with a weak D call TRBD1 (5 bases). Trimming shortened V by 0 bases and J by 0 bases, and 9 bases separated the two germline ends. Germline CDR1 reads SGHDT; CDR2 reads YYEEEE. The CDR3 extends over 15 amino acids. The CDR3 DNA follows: TGTGCCAGCAGCTTGGGGGGGGGACTGAACACTGAAGCTTTCTTT. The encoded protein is CASSLGGGLNTEAFF.

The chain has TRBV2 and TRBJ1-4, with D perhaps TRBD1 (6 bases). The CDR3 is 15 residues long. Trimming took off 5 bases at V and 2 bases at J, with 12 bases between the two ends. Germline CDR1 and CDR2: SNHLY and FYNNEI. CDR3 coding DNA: TGTGCCAGCAGTAGGCAGGGGCGGACTAATGAAAAACTGTTTTTT. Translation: CASSRQGRTNEKLFF.

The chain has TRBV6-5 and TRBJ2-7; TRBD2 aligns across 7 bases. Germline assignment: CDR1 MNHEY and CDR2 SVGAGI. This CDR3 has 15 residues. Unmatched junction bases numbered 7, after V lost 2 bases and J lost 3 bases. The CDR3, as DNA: TGTGCCAGCAGTTACAACCGGGAGGCTCTCTACGAGCAGTACTTC. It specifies CASSYNREALYEQYF.

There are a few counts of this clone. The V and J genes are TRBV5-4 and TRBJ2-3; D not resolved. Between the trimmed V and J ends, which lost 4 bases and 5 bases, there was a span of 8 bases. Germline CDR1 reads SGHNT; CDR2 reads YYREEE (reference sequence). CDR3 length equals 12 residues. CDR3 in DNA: TGTGCCAGCAGCCCCTGGCAAGATACGCAGTATTTT. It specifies CASSPWQDTQYF.

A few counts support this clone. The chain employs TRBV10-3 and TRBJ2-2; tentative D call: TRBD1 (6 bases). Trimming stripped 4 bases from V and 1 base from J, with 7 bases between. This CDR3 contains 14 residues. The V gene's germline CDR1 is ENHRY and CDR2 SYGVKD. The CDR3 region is CAISGQENTGELFF. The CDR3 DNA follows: TGTGCCATCAGTGGACAGGAGAACACCGGGGAGCTGTTTTTT.

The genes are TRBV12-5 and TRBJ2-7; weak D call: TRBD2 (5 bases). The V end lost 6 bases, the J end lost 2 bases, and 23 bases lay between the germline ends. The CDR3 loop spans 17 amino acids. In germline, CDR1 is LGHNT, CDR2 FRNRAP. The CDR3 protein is CASGPSEAVIIPYEQYF. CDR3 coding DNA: TGTGCTAGTGGGCCCTCGGAGGCGGTGATAATACCCTACGAGCAGTACTTC. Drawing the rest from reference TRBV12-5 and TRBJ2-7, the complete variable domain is DARVTQTPRHKVTEMGQEVTMRCQPILGHNTVFWYRQTMMQGLELLAYFRNRAPLDDSGMPKDRFSAEMPDATLATLKIQPSEPRDSAVYFCASGPSEAVIIPYEQYFGPGTRLTVT.

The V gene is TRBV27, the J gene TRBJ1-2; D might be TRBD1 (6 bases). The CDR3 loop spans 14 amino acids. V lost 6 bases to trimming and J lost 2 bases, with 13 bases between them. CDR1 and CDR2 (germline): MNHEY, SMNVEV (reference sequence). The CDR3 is CASRPTGGNYGYTF. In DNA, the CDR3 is TGTGCCAGCAGACCTACTGGGGGCAACTATGGCTACACCTTC.

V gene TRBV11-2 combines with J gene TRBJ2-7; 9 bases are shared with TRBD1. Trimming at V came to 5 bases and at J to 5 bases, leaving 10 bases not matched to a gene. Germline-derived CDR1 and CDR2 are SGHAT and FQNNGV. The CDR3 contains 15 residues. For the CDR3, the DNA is TGTGCCAGCAGCGCTTCCGGGACAGGGCCCCACGAGCAGTACTTC. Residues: CASSASGTGPHEQYF.

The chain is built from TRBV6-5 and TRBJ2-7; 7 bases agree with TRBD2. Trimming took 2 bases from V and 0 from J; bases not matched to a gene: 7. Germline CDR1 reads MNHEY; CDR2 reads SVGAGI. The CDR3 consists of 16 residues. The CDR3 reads CASSYGGRGSSYEQYF. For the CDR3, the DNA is TGTGCCAGCAGTTACGGTGGGCGGGGGAGCTCCTACGAGCAGTACTTC.

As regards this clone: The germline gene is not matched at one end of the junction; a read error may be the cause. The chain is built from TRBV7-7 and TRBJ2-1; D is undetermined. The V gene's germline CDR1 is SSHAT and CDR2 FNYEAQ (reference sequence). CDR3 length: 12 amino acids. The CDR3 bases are TGTGCTAGCAGCTTAGCAGGATCAGGGCAGTTCTTC. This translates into CASSLAGSGQFF.

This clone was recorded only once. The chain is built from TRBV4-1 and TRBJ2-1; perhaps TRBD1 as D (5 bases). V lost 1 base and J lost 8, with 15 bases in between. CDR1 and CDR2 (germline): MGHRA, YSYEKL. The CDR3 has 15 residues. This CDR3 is CASSQVQGGFHEQFF. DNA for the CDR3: TGCGCCAGCAGCCAAGTTCAGGGCGGATTCCATGAGCAGTTCTTC.

CDR3 protein: CASTGQTYTDTQYF. For the CDR3, the DNA is TGTGCCAGCACCGGACAGACGTACACAGATACGCAGTATTTT. The chain couples TRBV18 to TRBJ2-3, with TRBD1 as a possible D gene (6 bases). CDR1 is KGHSH and CDR2 is LQKENI in the germline V gene. Trimming removed 8 bases at V and 2 bases at J, with 14 bases between. The CDR3 length is 14 residues.

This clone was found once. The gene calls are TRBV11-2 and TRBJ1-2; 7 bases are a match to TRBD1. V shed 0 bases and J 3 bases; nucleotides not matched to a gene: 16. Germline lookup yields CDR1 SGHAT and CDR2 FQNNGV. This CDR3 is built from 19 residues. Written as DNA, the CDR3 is TGTGCCAGCAGCTTAGATAGGGGCCGGGCAGGGGGACTAGACTATGGCTACACCTTC. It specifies CASSLDRGRAGGLDYGYTF.

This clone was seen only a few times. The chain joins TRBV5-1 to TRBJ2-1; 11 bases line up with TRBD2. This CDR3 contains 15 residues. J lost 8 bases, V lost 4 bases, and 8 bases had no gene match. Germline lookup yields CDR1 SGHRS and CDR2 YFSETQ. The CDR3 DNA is TGCGCCAGCAGCATGACTAGCGGGGCAACCTATGAGCAGTTCTTC. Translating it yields CASSMTSGATYEQFF.

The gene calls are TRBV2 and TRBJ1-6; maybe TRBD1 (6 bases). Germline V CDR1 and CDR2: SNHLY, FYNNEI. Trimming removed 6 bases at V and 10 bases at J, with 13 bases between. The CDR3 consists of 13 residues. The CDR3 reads CASRGGERSPLHF. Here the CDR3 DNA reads TGTGCCAGCAGAGGGGGTGAGAGATCACCCCTCCACTTT.

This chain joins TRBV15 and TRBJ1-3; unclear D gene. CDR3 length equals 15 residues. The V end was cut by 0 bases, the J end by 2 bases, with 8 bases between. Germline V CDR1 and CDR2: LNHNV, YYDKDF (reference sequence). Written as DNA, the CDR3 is TGTGCCACCAGCAGAGATCGTGGGCCTGGAAACACCATATATTTT. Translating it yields CATSRDRGPGNTIYF. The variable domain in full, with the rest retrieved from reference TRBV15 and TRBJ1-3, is DAMVIQNPRYQVTQFGKPVTLSCSQTLNHNVMYWYQQKSSQAPKLLFHYYDKDFNNEADTPDNFQSRRPNTSFCFLDIRSPGLGDTAMYLCATSRDRGPGNTIYFGEGSWLTVV.

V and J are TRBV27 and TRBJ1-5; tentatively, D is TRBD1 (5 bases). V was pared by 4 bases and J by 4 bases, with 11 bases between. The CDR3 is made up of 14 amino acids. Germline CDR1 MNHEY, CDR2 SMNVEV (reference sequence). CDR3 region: CASSSSGMNQPQHF. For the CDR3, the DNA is TGTGCCAGCAGTTCGTCAGGGATGAATCAGCCCCAGCATTTT.

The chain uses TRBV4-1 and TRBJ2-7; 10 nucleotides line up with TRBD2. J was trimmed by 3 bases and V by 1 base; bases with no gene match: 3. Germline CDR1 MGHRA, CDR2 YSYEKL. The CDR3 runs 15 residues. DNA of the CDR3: TGCGCCAGCAGCCAAGGGACTAGCGGAATCTACGAGCAGTACTTC. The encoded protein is CASSQGTSGIYEQYF.

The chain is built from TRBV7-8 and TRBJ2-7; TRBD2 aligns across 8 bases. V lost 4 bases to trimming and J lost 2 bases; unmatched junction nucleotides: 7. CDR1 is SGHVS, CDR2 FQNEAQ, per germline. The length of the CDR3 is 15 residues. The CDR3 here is CASSSHGRGTYEQYF. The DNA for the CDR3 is TGTGCCAGCAGCTCTCACGGGAGGGGAACCTACGAGCAGTACTTC. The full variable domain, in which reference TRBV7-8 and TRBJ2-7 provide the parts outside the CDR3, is GAGVSQSPRYKVAKRGQDVALRCDPISGHVSLFWYQQALGQGPEFLTYFQNEAQLDKSGLPSDRFFAERPEGSVSTLKIQRTQQEDSAVYLCASSSHGRGTYEQYFGPGTRLTVT.

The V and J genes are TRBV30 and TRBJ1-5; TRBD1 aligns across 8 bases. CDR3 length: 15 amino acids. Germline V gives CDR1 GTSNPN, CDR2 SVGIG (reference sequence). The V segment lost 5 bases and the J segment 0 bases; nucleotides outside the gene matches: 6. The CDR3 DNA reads TGTGCCTGGGGACAGGGATCTAATAGCAATCAGCCCCAGCATTTT. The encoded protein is CAWGQGSNSNQPQHF.